The present TCR beta chain was sequenced within a study of cytomegalovirus exposure and HLA in healthy donors. Study in general: A subsequent analysis reported that the 120 validation repertoires were produced on the same platform that had also been used for the 666 first-cohort repertoires.

Broader study findings: Confirmation was obtained in vitro that a few CMV-associated chains are specific for CMV antigens. Rare TCR sequences dominated, though some public TCRs recurred in many donors.

Sequencing used immunoSEQ multiplex PCR; TCRdb keeps in-frame clones, though not all of them. The data contain around 95,000 clones, about 85% of them singletons. V gave up 8 bases and J gave up 3 bases; unmatched junction bases: 8. Germline V gene sequence: CDR1 KGHSH, CDR2 LQKENI. The CDR3 is 15 residues long. Comments on this clone: Its target is not known.

Material: PBMCs. The chain combines TRBV18 with TRBJ2-3; 10 nucleotides align to TRBD1. This clonotype originated in a man between 18 and 35 years old in good health and CMV-seropositive. The CDR3 bases are TGTGCCAGCGAGCCCTGGACAGGGGGGACAGATACGCAGTATTTT. Its protein product is CASEPWTGGTDTQYF.